The 17 T cell receptor beta chains given below trace back to one sample, sequenced in a study of blood T cells in healthy people across ages. A sample-barcoded 5' primer and a J-beta primer mix were used in a second PCR of roughly 7 to 12 cycles. TCRdb recomputed calls from the 5' RACE reads with MiXCR, one row per CDR3 protein. The top ten clones hold more than 20% of a sample with approximately 2,000,000 distinct CDR3 sequences, roughly two fifths of them seen once. Sequenced input: blood. The source is a human donor in good health.

This clonotype has more than one count but fewer than ten. The gene calls are TRBV7-2 and TRBJ2-1, with 10 nucleotides matching TRBD2. V lost 5 bases to trimming and J lost 7 bases; unmatched junction nucleotides: 5. The CDR3 has 14 amino acids. From germline, CDR1 is SGHTA and CDR2 FQGNSA. CDR3 sequence reads: CASSVGLAVNEQFF. As DNA, the CDR3 is TGTGCCAGCAGCGTTGGACTAGCGGTAAATGAGCAGTTCTTC.

This clonotype came up a few times. V and J are TRBV20-1 and TRBJ1-6; a weak D match, TRBD1 (6 bases). V was clipped by 2 bases and J by 7 bases, with 18 bases between them. The CDR3 consists of 16 residues. Germline-derived CDR1 and CDR2 are DFQATT and SNEGSKA (reference sequence). CDR3 sequence (DNA): TGCAGTGCTAGAACCGGGGGCGCAAGGACAAATTCACCCCTCCACTTT. It codes for CSARTGGARTNSPLHF.

V gene TRBV12-3 or TRBV12-4 combines with J gene TRBJ1-2, with TRBD1 matching over 7 bases. This CDR3 is built from 13 residues. V lost 5 bases, J lost 7 bases, and 7 bases stayed unmatched. CDR3 bases: TGTGCCAGCAGTCCCGGGACAGTGGCTGGCTACACCTTC. Protein sequence: CASSPGTVAGYTF.

This clonotype has just a few counts. CDR3 nucleotide sequence: TGTGCCAGCAGTCCCTCCGGACGATGGAGAGATGAGCAGTTCTTC. Its protein is CASSPSGRWRDEQFF. V and J are TRBV6-2 or TRBV6-3 and TRBJ2-1; D unresolved. Per the germline V gene, CDR1 is MNHEY and CDR2 is SVGEGT. The CDR3 is 15 residues long. The V end lost 5 bases, the J end lost 8 bases, and 19 bases lay between the germline ends.

The CDR3 coding sequence is TGTGCCAGCAAGACTTCCAAGGAGACCCAGTACTTC. Protein product: CASKTSKETQYF. The rearrangement links TRBV28 to TRBJ2-5; D is uncertain. There are 12 residues in the CDR3. CDR1 MDHEN and CDR2 SYDVKM come from the germline V gene. V was pared by 7 bases and J by 5 bases, with 11 bases between.

This clonotype occurred once. V gene TRBV5-1 combines with J gene TRBJ2-5; D is unclear. Germline V gene lookup returns CDR1 SGHRS and CDR2 YFSETQ. The CDR3 extends over 18 amino acids. Trimming shortened V by 0 bases and J by 5 bases, and 23 bases separated the two germline ends. CDR3 residues: CASSLAVSSEPTWETQYF. The CDR3 DNA reads as TGCGCCAGCAGCTTGGCCGTATCGTCGGAACCTACGTGGGAGACCCAGTACTTC.

This clonotype turned up a few times. The J gene is TRBJ1-5, the V gene TRBV7-2; D remains ambiguous. Germline CDR1 and CDR2: SGHTA and FQGNSA. Trimming left V 3 bases short and J 2 bases short, with 8 bases between. The CDR3 has 14 amino acids. CDR3 nucleotide sequence: TGTGCCAGCAGCTTTAAAGTGGGCAATCAGCCCCAGCATTTT. This sequence encodes CASSFKVGNQPQHF.

The chain combines TRBV12-3 or TRBV12-4 with TRBJ1-2, with D maybe TRBD1 (6 bases). This CDR3 has 15 residues. V shed 2 bases and J shed 2 bases, with 12 bases lying between them. The DNA for the CDR3 is TGTGCCAGCAGTTTATTGGTCGGGGGCAACTATGGCTACACCTTC. As protein: CASSLLVGGNYGYTF.

The rearrangement links TRBV5-1 to TRBJ1-1, with D possibly matching TRBD1 (6 bases). Trimming pared 1 base from V and 6 bases from J, leaving 16 bases between. CDR3 length: 15 residues. Germline CDR1 and CDR2: SGHRS and YFSETQ. CDR3 bases: TGCGCCAGCAGCTTGTACTTAGGGGGAACTCCTGAAGCTTTCTTT. The encoded protein is CASSLYLGGTPEAFF.

The chain combines TRBV6-5 with TRBJ1-1; a possible D gene is TRBD1 (5 bases). The CDR3 consists of 13 residues. From germline, CDR1 is MNHEY and CDR2 SVGAGI. The germline V and J ends were trimmed by 7 bases and 5 bases, with 14 bases remaining between them. The CDR3 DNA is TGTGCCAGCAAACGGGGGAAGGGGACTGAAGCTTTCTTT. It encodes CASKRGKGTEAFF.

This clonotype has a handful of counts. The rearrangement links TRBV27 to TRBJ2-1; 8 nucleotides line up with TRBD2. CDR1 is MNHEY, CDR2 SMNVEV, per germline (reference sequence). This CDR3 has 16 residues. V shed 6 bases, J shed 7 bases, and the junction held 14 bases outside the gene matches. The chain's CDR3 is CASSTLRGGVFNEQFF. The CDR3 bases are TGTGCCAGCAGCACCCTACGGGGGGGCGTGTTTAATGAGCAGTTCTTC.

The rearrangement links TRBV20-1 to TRBJ1-3; D unclear. Germline loops: CDR1 DFQATT, CDR2 SNEGSKA (reference sequence). The CDR3 extends over 12 amino acids. Trimming pared 3 bases from V and 8 bases from J, leaving 11 bases between. DNA for the CDR3: TGCAGTGCTAGGGTCAGAAGGGACACCATATATTTT. Translating it yields CSARVRRDTIYF.

This clonotype was found a few times. The chain has TRBV10-3 and TRBJ2-3, with a tentative D call TRBD1 (6 bases). V dropped 4 bases and J dropped 2 bases, with 22 bases sitting between them. CDR1 and CDR2 from the germline V gene are ENHRY and SYGVKD. CDR3 size: 18 residues. CDR3 bases: TGTGCCATCAGTGGAGATTTTAATGGACAGACCGACACAGATACGCAGTATTTT. Translation gives CAISGDFNGQTDTDTQYF.

This clonotype was observed a few times. The chain links TRBV12-3 or TRBV12-4 to TRBJ1-1, with D hard to call. There are 12 residues in the CDR3. V was cut by 7 bases and J by 5 bases, with 11 bases left in between. In DNA, the CDR3 is TGTGCCAGCACCCTGGGTGGGACTGAAGCTTTCTTT. This gives the protein CASTLGGTEAFF.

The chain combines TRBV20-1 with TRBJ2-4; D is unclear. The DNA end is more similar to TRBJ2-7, so the J call may be wrong. Germline V gene sequence: CDR1 DFQATT, CDR2 SNEGSKA (reference sequence). The CDR3 has 10 amino acids. The CDR3 bases are TGCAGTGCTAGAGAGAACGAGCAGTACTTC. As protein: CSARENEQYF.

This clonotype was observed a few times. The genes are TRBV24-1 and TRBJ1-2, with D tentatively TRBD1 (6 bases). Germline loops: CDR1 KGHDR, CDR2 SFDVKD. V lost 4 bases to trimming and J lost 2 bases, with 13 bases between them. The CDR3 runs to 15 residues. In DNA form, the CDR3 reads TGTGCCACCAGTGAAAGGGCAGGGGAGAACTATGGCTACACCTTC. It encodes CATSERAGENYGYTF.

In its sample, this clonotype was seen a few times. The chain recombines TRBV12-3 or TRBV12-4 with TRBJ2-7; TRBD1 matches 8 bases. J gave up 3 bases and V 9 bases, and 7 bases lay outside the gene matches. The CDR3 contains 13 residues. The chain's CDR3 is CASRQGLSYEQYF. CDR3 sequence (DNA): TGTGCCAGTCGACAGGGGTTAAGCTACGAGCAGTACTTC.